This TCR beta chain was sequenced during a study of B cell selection in AIRE deficiency. Points from the study as a whole: Of approximately 3,700 shared Treg TCRbeta sequences, about 32% were healthy-only, 9.3% patient-only. Shared Treg sequences had shorter CDR3s, biased toward rearrangements with few non-templated insertions.

Authors' methods: Conventional T cell pools: approximately 1.1x10^5 distinct patient, about 150,000 donor TCRbeta sequences. Sequenced by immunoSEQ multiplex PCR; TCRdb stores in-frame clones only, minus some. V, J and clone size were drawn from that table, and D and trimming were deduced from the DNA. The data show around 19,000 clones, more than 95% seen once. About this clone: Its antigen is unknown.

CD4+CD127+ cells were sorted as the conventional CD4 T cells. This CDR3 comprises 16 residues. With 5 bases removed from V and 7 bases from J, the gap between germline ends came to 24 bases. CDR1 and CDR2 from the germline V gene are SGHAT and FQNNGV. The TCR was taken from a human donor with AIRE deficiency. The chain employs TRBV11-2 and TRBJ2-7; D is unclear. What was sequenced was conventional CD4+ T cells sorted from PBMCs. The CDR3: CASSPYVSFSNMEQYF. The CDR3 DNA reads TGTGCCAGCAGCCCTTACGTCTCCTTCTCTAACATGGAGCAGTACTTC.